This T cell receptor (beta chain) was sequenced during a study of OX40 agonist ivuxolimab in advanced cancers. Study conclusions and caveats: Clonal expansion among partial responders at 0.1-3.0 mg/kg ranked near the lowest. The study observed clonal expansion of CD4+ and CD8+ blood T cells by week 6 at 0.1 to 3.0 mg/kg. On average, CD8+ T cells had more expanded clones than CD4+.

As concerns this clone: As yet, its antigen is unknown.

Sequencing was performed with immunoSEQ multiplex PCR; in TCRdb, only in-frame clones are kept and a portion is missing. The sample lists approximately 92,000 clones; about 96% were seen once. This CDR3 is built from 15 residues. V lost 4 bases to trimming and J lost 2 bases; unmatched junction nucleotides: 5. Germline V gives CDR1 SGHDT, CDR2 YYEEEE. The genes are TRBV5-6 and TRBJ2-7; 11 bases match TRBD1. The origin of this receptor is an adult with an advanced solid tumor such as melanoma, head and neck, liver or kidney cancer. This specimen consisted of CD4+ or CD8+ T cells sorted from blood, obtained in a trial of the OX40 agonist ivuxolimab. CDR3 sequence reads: CASSLGQGAPYEQYF. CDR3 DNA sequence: TGTGCCAGCAGCCTCGGACAGGGGGCCCCCTACGAGCAGTACTTC.